The 20 T cell receptor beta chains given below trace back to one sample, sequenced in a study of response to subunit inactivated influenza vaccine. From the RT-PCR reads, TCRdb called clonotypes with MiXCR, one entry per CDR3 protein. The table records roughly 710,000 distinct CDR3 sequences, less than 15% of them present only once. The material was PBMCs from blood, obtained roughly 2 weeks before vaccination. The receptor source for this set is a man in his forties or fifties who received an inactivated influenza vaccine.

The chain couples TRBV27 to TRBJ2-3; 9 bases match TRBD1. J was trimmed by 4 bases and V by 1 base; bases with no gene match: 6. Germline CDR1 reads MNHEY; CDR2 reads SMNVEV (reference sequence). The CDR3 is 16 residues long. The CDR3 nucleotides read TGTGCCAGCAGTTTATTAAGACAGGGGGGCCCAGATACGCAGTATTTT. Its protein is CASSLLRQGGPDTQYF.

The chain recombines TRBV2 with TRBJ2-7, with a weak D call TRBD1 (5 bases). The germline V gene encodes CDR1 SNHLY and CDR2 FYNNEI. The V gene lost 6 bases and the J gene lost 2 bases, with 8 bases spanning the gap. This CDR3 has 12 amino acids. In nucleotides, the CDR3 is TGTGCCAGCAGGAGACAGACCTACGAGCAGTACTTC. It translates to CASRRQTYEQYF.

This clonotype was recorded at least ten times. The rearrangement joins TRBV9 to TRBJ1-2; D unresolved. Between the trimmed V and J ends, which lost 2 bases and 8 bases, there was a span of 19 bases. The CDR3 length is 15 residues. Germline V gives CDR1 SGDLS, CDR2 YYNGEE. Written as DNA, the CDR3 is TGTGCCAGCAGCGTCTTGGGCCAAAACGCAGACGGCTACACCTTC. Translation gives CASSVLGQNADGYTF.

This chain uses TRBV7-2 with TRBJ2-7; 14 bases agree with TRBD2. The J segment lost 3 bases and the V segment lost 2 bases, leaving 6 bases of the junction unmatched. From germline, CDR1 is SGHTA and CDR2 FQGNSA. The CDR3 has 17 residues. The CDR3 protein is CASSLRTSGRPYYEQYF. CDR3 DNA sequence: TGTGCCAGCAGCTTACGGACTAGCGGGAGGCCCTACTACGAGCAGTACTTC. The complete variable domain, with remaining parts taken from reference TRBV7-2 and TRBJ2-7, reads GAGVSQSPSNKVTEKGKDVELRCDPISGHTALYWYRQSLGQGLEFLIYFQGNSAPDKSGLPSDRFSAERTGGSVSTLTIQRTQQEDSAVYLCASSLRTSGRPYYEQYFGPGTRLTVT.

This clonotype was counted many times. The chain is built from TRBV10-2 and TRBJ2-1; D is uncertain. Deletions cut 6 bases from V and 0 bases from J, with 21 bases between. The CDR3 loop spans 18 amino acids. Germline values: CDR1 WSHSY, CDR2 SAAADI. CDR3 sequence reads: CASRRIREGGISYNEQFF. Written as DNA, the CDR3 is TGCGCCAGCAGGAGGATAAGGGAAGGCGGAATCTCCTACAATGAGCAGTTCTTC.

The V and J genes are TRBV27 and TRBJ2-5; D is perhaps TRBD1 (5 bases). With 2 bases removed from V and 1 base from J, the gap between germline ends came to 17 bases. Germline CDR1 MNHEY, CDR2 SMNVEV (reference sequence). The CDR3 loop spans 17 amino acids. Here the CDR3 DNA reads TGTGCCAGCAGTTTAAGCCGCCTGCCTAGGGGCCAAGAGACCCAGTACTTC. It specifies CASSLSRLPRGQETQYF.

The rearrangement uses TRBV12-3 or TRBV12-4 and TRBJ2-3, with unresolved D. V lost 3 bases and J lost 6, with 10 bases in between. This CDR3 has 13 residues. The CDR3 coding sequence is TGTGCCAGCAGTTTTACCGCCTGGGATACGCAGTATTTT. The encoded protein is CASSFTAWDTQYF.

This clonotype is a singleton in its sample. V usage is TRBV9 and J usage is TRBJ2-1, with D tentatively TRBD1 (6 bases). The CDR3 contains 12 residues. V lost 7 bases to trimming and J lost 2 bases, with 7 bases between them. Germline CDR1 and CDR2: SGDLS and YYNGEE. CDR3 bases: TGTGCCAGCGGGACAACCTACAATGAGCAGTTCTTC. Translation gives CASGTTYNEQFF.

This clonotype was seen at least ten times. This rearrangement joins TRBV4-3 to TRBJ2-4, with 10 bases aligning to TRBD2. This CDR3 region has 18 residues. The V gene end was trimmed by 0 bases and the J gene end by 0 bases; junction bases not matched to a gene: 5. The germline gives CDR1 LGHNA, CDR2 YSLEER. For the CDR3, the DNA is TGCGCCAGCAGCCAAGATCGACGACTAGCGGGAGCCAAAAACATTCAGTACTTC. Translating gives CASSQDRRLAGAKNIQYF.

This clonotype appeared a few times. The J gene is TRBJ2-1, the V gene TRBV7-9; 12 nucleotides line up with TRBD2. The CDR3 extends over 16 amino acids. Trimming removed 5 bases from V and 9 bases from J; junction bases left unmatched: 11. Looked up from germline, CDR1 is SEHNR and CDR2 is FQNEAQ (reference sequence). The CDR3 protein is CASSPRTSGKFSEQFF. In DNA form, the CDR3 reads TGTGCCAGCAGCCCCAGGACTAGCGGGAAATTCAGTGAGCAGTTCTTC.

Only a few counts were recorded for this clonotype. The genes are TRBV6-4 and TRBJ1-5; TRBD1 matches at 7 bases. CDR1 and CDR2 from the germline V gene are MRHNA and SNTAGT. J gave up 7 bases and V 1 base, and 4 bases lay outside the gene matches. The CDR3 is 14 amino acids. As DNA, the CDR3 is TGTGCCAGCAGTGACTGGGACAGAAAGCAGCCCCAGCATTTT. Translated: CASSDWDRKQPQHF.

V and J are TRBV9 and TRBJ2-3, with D hard to call. The CDR3 consists of 15 residues. Trimming took off 0 bases at V and 2 bases at J, with 10 bases between the two ends. Germline-derived CDR1 and CDR2 are SGDLS and YYNGEE. CDR3 sequence (DNA): TGTGCCAGCAGCGTAGCTGCCTATGTCACAGATACGCAGTATTTT. Its protein is CASSVAAYVTDTQYF.

Many counts were recorded for this clonotype. The J gene is TRBJ2-1, the V gene TRBV7-3; D assignment may be TRBD1 or TRBD2 (5 bases each). The CDR3 loop spans 15 amino acids. Germline-derived CDR1 and CDR2 are SGHTA and FQGTGA. V gave up 2 bases and J gave up 8 bases, with 16 bases separating them. CDR3 region: CASSLQLGTFDEQFF. CDR3 coding DNA: TGTGCCAGCAGCTTACAGTTGGGGACGTTCGATGAGCAGTTCTTC.

This clonotype has only a few counts. The chain uses TRBV20-1 and TRBJ2-2, with D perhaps assigned TRBD1 or TRBD2 (5 bases each). Per germline, CDR1 DFQATT and CDR2 SNEGSKA (reference sequence). Trimming took 7 bases from V and 7 from J, leaving 13 bases between them. CDR3 length equals 12 residues. The CDR3 bases are TGCAGTGTTACAGATGGGGGCGGGGAGCTGTTTTTT. This codes for CSVTDGGGELFF.

The CDR3, as DNA: TGCGCCAGCAGCCTGAAGGTCGAGGGAGATACGCAGTATTTT. Residues: CASSLKVEGDTQYF. V is TRBV5-1 and J is TRBJ2-3; D is perhaps TRBD2 (5 bases). V was pared by 4 bases and J by 5 bases, with 14 bases between. The CDR3 covers 14 residues. CDR1 SGHRS and CDR2 YFSETQ come from the germline V gene.

V is TRBV6-2 or TRBV6-3 and J is TRBJ1-5; tentatively, D is TRBD1 (6 bases). Trimming took off 0 bases at V and 5 bases at J, with 20 bases between the two ends. Germline CDR1 is MNHEY and CDR2 is SVGEGT. The CDR3 has 18 residues. In DNA, the CDR3 is TGTGCCAGCAGTTACTCCTGGACAGCGAAAAGCAAAGATCAGCCCCAGCATTTT. Its translation is CASSYSWTAKSKDQPQHF.

At least ten counts were recorded for this clonotype. The CDR3 DNA reads as TGCGCCAGCAGCTCCAGGGGGCTCGAGACCCAGTACTTC. It specifies CASSSRGLETQYF. V is TRBV5-1 and J is TRBJ2-5, with 8 bases fitting TRBD1. Per the germline V gene, CDR1 is SGHRS and CDR2 is YFSETQ. V lost 3 bases to trimming and J lost 5 bases; unmatched junction nucleotides: 3. CDR3 length: 13 residues.

The chain couples TRBV30 to TRBJ1-5; a weak D match, TRBD1 (5 bases). The CDR3 spans 17 residues. V lost 7 bases and J lost 4, with 26 bases in between. The germline V gene has CDR1 GTSNPN and CDR2 SVGIG (reference sequence). CDR3 DNA: TGTGCCTACTCCGGGACGGCATCGTTGTCGGGGAATCAGCCCCAGCATTTT. Encoded protein: CAYSGTASLSGNQPQHF.

The CDR3 DNA sequence: TGTGCCAGCAGTTTATCTAGTGGCGGCTACACCTTC. This codes for CASSLSSGGYTF. This chain links TRBV6-6 with TRBJ1-2, with D uncertain. V lost 4 bases and J 8 bases, leaving 11 bases between the germline ends. The CDR3 is 12 residues long. Germline V gene data show CDR1 as MNHNY and CDR2 as SVGAGI (reference sequence).

This clonotype was detected only a few times. The chain recombines TRBV28 with TRBJ2-7; 7 nucleotides match TRBD2. Germline V gene lookup returns CDR1 MDHEN and CDR2 SYDVKM. The CDR3 is made up of 13 amino acids. The trim removed 4 bases at V and 4 bases at J, leaving 4 bases unmatched. CDR3 sequence: CASSSTSFYEQYF. The CDR3 nucleotides are TGTGCCAGCAGTTCGACTAGCTTTTACGAGCAGTACTTC.